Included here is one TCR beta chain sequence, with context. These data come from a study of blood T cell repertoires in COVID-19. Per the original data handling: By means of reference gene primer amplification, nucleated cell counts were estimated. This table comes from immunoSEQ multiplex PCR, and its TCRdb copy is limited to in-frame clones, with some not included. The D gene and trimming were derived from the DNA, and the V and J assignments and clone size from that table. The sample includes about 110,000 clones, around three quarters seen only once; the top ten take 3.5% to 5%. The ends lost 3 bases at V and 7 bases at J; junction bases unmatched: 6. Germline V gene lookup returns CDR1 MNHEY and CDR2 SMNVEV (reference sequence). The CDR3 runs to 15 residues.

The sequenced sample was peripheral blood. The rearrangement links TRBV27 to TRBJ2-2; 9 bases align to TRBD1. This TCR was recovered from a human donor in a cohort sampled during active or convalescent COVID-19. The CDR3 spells CASSFQTGGIGELFF. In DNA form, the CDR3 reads TGTGCCAGCAGTTTTCAGACAGGGGGGATCGGGGAGCTGTTTTTT.